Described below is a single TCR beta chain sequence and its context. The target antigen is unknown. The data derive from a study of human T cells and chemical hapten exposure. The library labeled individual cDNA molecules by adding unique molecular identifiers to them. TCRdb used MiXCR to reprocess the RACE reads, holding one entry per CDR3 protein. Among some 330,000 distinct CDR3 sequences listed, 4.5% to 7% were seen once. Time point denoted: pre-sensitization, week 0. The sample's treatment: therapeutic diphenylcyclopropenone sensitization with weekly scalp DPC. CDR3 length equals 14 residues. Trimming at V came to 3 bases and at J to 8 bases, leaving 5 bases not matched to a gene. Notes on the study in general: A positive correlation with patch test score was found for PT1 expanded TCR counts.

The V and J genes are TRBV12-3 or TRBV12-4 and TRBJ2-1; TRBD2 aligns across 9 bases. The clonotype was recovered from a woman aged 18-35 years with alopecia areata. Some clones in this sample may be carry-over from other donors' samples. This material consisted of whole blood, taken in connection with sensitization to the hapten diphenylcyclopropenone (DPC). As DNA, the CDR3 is TGTGCCAGCAGTTTGAGCGGGGGGCCCCATGAGCAGTTCTTC. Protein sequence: CASSLSGGPHEQFF.